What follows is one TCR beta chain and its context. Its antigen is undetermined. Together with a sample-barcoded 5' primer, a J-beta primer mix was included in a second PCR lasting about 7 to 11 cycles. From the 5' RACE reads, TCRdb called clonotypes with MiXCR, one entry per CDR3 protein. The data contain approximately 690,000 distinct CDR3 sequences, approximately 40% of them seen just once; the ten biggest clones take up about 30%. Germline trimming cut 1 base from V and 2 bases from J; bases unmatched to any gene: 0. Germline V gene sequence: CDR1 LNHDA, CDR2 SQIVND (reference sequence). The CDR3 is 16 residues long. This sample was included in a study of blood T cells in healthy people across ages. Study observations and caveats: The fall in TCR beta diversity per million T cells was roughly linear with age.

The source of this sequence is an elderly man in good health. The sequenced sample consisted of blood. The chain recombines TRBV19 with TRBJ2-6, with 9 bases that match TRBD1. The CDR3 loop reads CASSIGQGAGANVLTF. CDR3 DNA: TGTGCCAGTAGTATAGGACAGGGGGCTGGGGCCAACGTCCTGACTTTC.